This is a list of T cell receptor beta chains from one sample in a study of T cell responses to AZD1222 COVID-19 vaccine. Data came from immunoSEQ multiplex PCR; TCRdb stores just in-frame clones and leaves some out. Among 150,000 to 200,000 clones listed, around 93% were seen once. This specimen consisted of peripheral blood, obtained on day 0 of AZD1222 vaccination. The receptors stem from an adult in good health. Each CDR3 is given with its conserved first and last residue. D genes are given only for firm matches. Expanded clones are given a class, and other clones once, few, many or no size at all.

V: TRBV4-2; J: TRBJ2-7; D: TRBD2; size: few; DNA: TGTGCCAGCAGCCAGGGTGGACTAGCGGATCTTTCCTACGAGCAGTACTTC; CDR3: CASSQGGLADLSYEQYF
V: TRBV7-8; J: TRBJ1-4; D: TRBD1; size: -; DNA: TGTGCCAGCAGCGGGACAGGGGGCGGGGGTGAAAAACTGTTTTTT; CDR3: CASSGTGGGGEKLFF
V: TRBV19; J: TRBJ2-1; D: -; size: -; DNA: TGTGCCAGTAGTACATCAGACGTGGGTGAGCAGTTCTTC; CDR3: CASSTSDVGEQFF
V: TRBV28; J: TRBJ2-5; D: -; size: -; DNA: TGTGCCAGCAATCTGAGGAGGGTAGAGACCCAGTACTTC; CDR3: CASNLRRVETQYF
V: TRBV6-5; J: TRBJ1-6; D: -; size: -; DNA: TGTGCCAGCAAGTGGTGGGTGGATACGTATTCACCCCTCCACTTT; CDR3: CASKWWVDTYSPLHF
V: TRBV29-1; J: TRBJ2-1; D: TRBD1; size: -; DNA: TGCAGCGTTGACAGGGGGAGCCGGTACAATGAGCAGTTCTTC; CDR3: CSVDRGSRYNEQFF
V: TRBV14; J: TRBJ1-1; D: -; size: -; DNA: TGTGCCAGCAGCCGAGCCGGGACGGTGAACACTGAAGCTTTCTTT; CDR3: CASSRAGTVNTEAFF
V: TRBV29-1; J: TRBJ1-1; D: -; size: -; DNA: TGCAGCGTTGAAGCCTTACCTTTCACAGGGTTGAACACTGAAGCTTTCTTT; CDR3: CSVEALPFTGLNTEAFF
V: TRBV5-6; J: TRBJ1-2; D: -; size: -; DNA: TGTGCCAGCAGCTGGAGGTCAGCACCCTATGGCTACACCTTC; CDR3: CASSWRSAPYGYTF
V: TRBV30; J: TRBJ1-6; D: -; size: -; DNA: TGTGCCTGGGATGGGCAGGGTGGTTCACCCCTCCACTTT; CDR3: CAWDGQGGSPLHF
V: TRBV5-6; J: TRBJ2-1; D: TRBD2; size: -; DNA: TGTGCCAGCAGCTGGGGGACTACCCCCTACAATGAGCAGTTCTTC; CDR3: CASSWGTTPYNEQFF
V: TRBV12-3/TRBV12-4; J: TRBJ2-7; D: TRBD2; size: -; DNA: TGTGCCAGCCGACTAGCGGGAGCCTACGAGCAGTACTTC; CDR3: CASRLAGAYEQYF
V: TRBV6-2/TRBV6-3; J: TRBJ2-3; D: TRBD2; size: -; DNA: TGTGCCAGCAGTCCCCGGGGGGGTGCAGATACGCAGTATTTT; CDR3: CASSPRGGADTQYF
V: TRBV6-1; J: TRBJ2-7; D: -; size: -; DNA: TGTGCCAGCAGTGAAGCTACCCACTACGAGCAGTACTTC; CDR3: CASSEATHYEQYF
V: TRBV19; J: TRBJ1-6; D: TRBD1; size: -; DNA: TGTGCCAGTAGCCCCGTGGGACAGTATAATTCACCCCTCCACTTT; CDR3: CASSPVGQYNSPLHF
V: TRBV30; J: TRBJ1-5; D: -; size: -; DNA: TGTGCCTGGAGTGTAGGGACCTCTCGAAGGGGCAATCAGCCCCAGCATTTT; CDR3: CAWSVGTSRRGNQPQHF
V: TRBV9; J: TRBJ1-1; D: -; size: -; DNA: TGTGCCAGCAGCGTAGATTGGGGTCCCTCTGAAGCTTTCTTT; CDR3: CASSVDWGPSEAFF
V: TRBV27; J: TRBJ2-7; D: -; size: -; DNA: TGTGCCAGCAGTAAAAGGACGGCGCCCGCCTACGAGCAGTACTTC; CDR3: CASSKRTAPAYEQYF
V: TRBV5-1; J: TRBJ2-1; D: TRBD2; size: -; DNA: TGCGCCAGCAGCTTGGACCCGGGAGGATACAATGAGCAGTTCTTC; CDR3: CASSLDPGGYNEQFF
V: TRBV28; J: TRBJ2-7; D: TRBD2; size: -; DNA: TGTGCCAGCGGCCTTTTGGCGGGAGCCGGCGAGCAGTACTTC; CDR3: CASGLLAGAGEQYF
V: TRBV28; J: TRBJ1-4; D: -; size: -; DNA: TGTGCCAGCAGTTTACCGGCGGCAGGGACGAGCGAAAAACTGTTTTTT; CDR3: CASSLPAAGTSEKLFF
V: TRBV6-4; J: TRBJ2-1; D: TRBD2; size: few; DNA: TGTGCCAGCAGTGAAGAAGCGGGAGCCTACAATGAGCAGTTCTTC; CDR3: CASSEEAGAYNEQFF
V: TRBV28; J: TRBJ1-1; D: -; size: -; DNA: TGTGCCAGCAGTTCATTCGGGGAGGCCGGGGGCACTGAAGCTTTCTTT; CDR3: CASSSFGEAGGTEAFF
V: TRBV27; J: TRBJ2-1; D: TRBD2; size: few; DNA: TGTGCCAGCAGGAATGCGGGGGGGCCCGGGGTGGATGAGCAGTTCTTC; CDR3: CASRNAGGPGVDEQFF
V: TRBV6-5; J: TRBJ1-2; D: TRBD1; size: -; DNA: TGTGCCAGCAGTTACGACGACAGGGGATCAGGCTACACCTTC; CDR3: CASSYDDRGSGYTF
V: TRBV2; J: TRBJ2-5; D: -; size: -; DNA: TGTGCCAGCAGGGGGGGACAAGAGACCCAGTACTTC; CDR3: CASRGGQETQYF
V: TRBV28; J: TRBJ1-5; D: TRBD1; size: -; DNA: TGTGCCAGCAGGAGCGGACAGGCAAATCAGCCCCAGCATTTT; CDR3: CASRSGQANQPQHF
V: TRBV3-1/TRBV3-2; J: TRBJ2-3; D: TRBD2; size: -; DNA: TGTGCCAGCACCTTCCTAGGCGGGAGGGCCGGGCCAGATACGCAGTATTTT; CDR3: CASTFLGGRAGPDTQYF
V: TRBV28; J: TRBJ1-2; D: -; size: -; DNA: TGTGCCAGCAGTGTGGACAGCTATGGCTACACCTTC; CDR3: CASSVDSYGYTF
V: TRBV28; J: TRBJ1-1; D: -; size: -; DNA: TGTGCCAGCAGTTTATCAGGGAACGGGAACACTGAAGCTTTCTTT; CDR3: CASSLSGNGNTEAFF
V: TRBV19; J: TRBJ2-7; D: TRBD1; size: -; DNA: TGTGCCAGTAGTAGCCCCGGGGACAGCCCCTACGAGCAGTACTTC; CDR3: CASSSPGDSPYEQYF
V: TRBV12-1; J: TRBJ1-5; D: -; size: -; DNA: TGTGCCAGCAGCTTTGCGCGAGGAGACCATAGCAATCAGCCCCAGCATTTT; CDR3: CASSFARGDHSNQPQHF
V: TRBV30; J: TRBJ1-4; D: TRBD1; size: -; DNA: TGTGCCTGGAGGACAGGGGGGACTGAAAAACTGTTTTTT; CDR3: CAWRTGGTEKLFF
V: TRBV19; J: TRBJ1-5; D: -; size: -; DNA: TGTGCCAGTAGTATTAATCGGTGGCTTAATCAGCCCCAGCATTTT; CDR3: CASSINRWLNQPQHF
V: TRBV29-1; J: TRBJ2-2; D: -; size: -; DNA: TGCAGCGTTGAAGGGACAGTTACGAACACCGGGGAGCTGTTTTTT; CDR3: CSVEGTVTNTGELFF
V: TRBV7-9; J: TRBJ1-6; D: -; size: -; DNA: TGTGCCAGCAGCTGGACAGTGTATAATTCACCCCTCCACTTT; CDR3: CASSWTVYNSPLHF
V: TRBV29-1; J: TRBJ1-1; D: TRBD1; size: -; DNA: TGCAGCGCTATGACAGGGGGCAGGGGCACTGAAGCTTTCTTT; CDR3: CSAMTGGRGTEAFF
V: TRBV15; J: TRBJ2-2; D: TRBD1; size: -; DNA: TGTGCCACCAGCAGAGACTCTCCGGGACAGTGGAGGAAAAACACCGGGGAGCTGTTTTTT; CDR3: CATSRDSPGQWRKNTGELFF
V: TRBV6-5; J: TRBJ2-7; D: TRBD1; size: -; DNA: TGTGCCAGCACCAACGGACAGGGCCCCTACGAGCAGTACTTC; CDR3: CASTNGQGPYEQYF
V: TRBV3-1/TRBV3-2; J: TRBJ1-4; D: -; size: -; DNA: TGTGCCAGCAGCAAATTCGGACTCAGGGAAGAAAAACTGTTTTTT; CDR3: CASSKFGLREEKLFF
V: TRBV9; J: TRBJ2-5; D: TRBD2; size: -; DNA: TGTGCCAGCAGCGGGACTAGCCTCCAAGAGACCCAGTACTTC; CDR3: CASSGTSLQETQYF
V: TRBV6-5; J: TRBJ2-7; D: -; size: -; DNA: TGTGCCAGCAGTCTCAGGGTATCCTACGAGCAGTACTTC; CDR3: CASSLRVSYEQYF
V: TRBV6-2/TRBV6-3; J: TRBJ2-7; D: -; size: -; DNA: TGTGCCAGCAGTTACTCGGTCGGTTACGAGCAGTACTTC; CDR3: CASSYSVGYEQYF
V: TRBV6-5; J: TRBJ2-1; D: -; size: -; DNA: TGTGCCAGCGGCTCTACTCCTTACAATGAGCAGTTCTTC; CDR3: CASGSTPYNEQFF
V: TRBV6-6; J: TRBJ2-1; D: TRBD2; size: -; DNA: TGTGCCAGCAGTTATTTATCGGGAGGGGTAAACAATGAGCAGTTCTTC; CDR3: CASSYLSGGVNNEQFF
V: TRBV15; J: TRBJ1-5; D: TRBD1; size: once; DNA: TGTGCCACCAGCAGGGACAGGGCTATCAATCAGCCCCAGCATTTT; CDR3: CATSRDRAINQPQHF
V: TRBV11-2; J: TRBJ2-7; D: -; size: -; DNA: TGTGCCAGCAGCTTGGGCGGAGGCTACGAGCAGTACTTC; CDR3: CASSLGGGYEQYF
V: TRBV10-1; J: TRBJ2-7; D: TRBD2; size: -; DNA: TGCGCCAGCAGTGGGAATAGCGGGAGGATACCTTTTGGGCAGTACTTC; CDR3: CASSGNSGRIPFGQYF